Here is one T cell receptor beta chain with its context. Trimming at V came to 5 bases and at J to 1 base, leaving 4 bases not matched to a gene. The CDR3 spans 15 residues. The V gene's germline CDR1 is SGHTA and CDR2 FQGTGA. As processed by the authors: From reference gene primer amplification, estimates of nucleated cell counts were derived. Profiled with immunoSEQ multiplex PCR; TCRdb holds only in-frame clones, not every one. That table supplies the V and J calls and clone size; D and trimming were determined from the DNA. This sample has a few hundred thousand clones, with around 90% found just once. This specimen belongs to a study of blood T cell repertoires in COVID-19. Study-wide context: Specimens from acute and convalescent COVID-19 originated in the United States, Italy and Spain. PBMCs, B-cell-depleted T cells, or T cells provided the cDNA or gDNA that made up the material.

Patients of the Seattle cohort, enrolled during active infection, were followed longitudinally. The sequencing sample was made of peripheral blood. The source is a woman aged 55-70 years with COVID-19, enrolled during active disease. The chain carries TRBV7-3 and TRBJ2-3, with 9 bases fitting TRBD2. The CDR3 region is CASSRGRAGTDTQYF. The CDR3 bases are TGTGCCAGCAGCCGCGGGAGGGCCGGCACAGATACGCAGTATTTT.